This T cell receptor beta chain was documented in a study of cytomegalovirus exposure and HLA in healthy donors. Primers: 60 Vbeta forward and 13 Jbeta reverse. Clones were sequenced by immunoSEQ multiplex PCR, and TCRdb holds only the in-frame ones, with some missing. The sample holds around 130,000 clones; about 8.5% are singletons and the top ten take about 5.5%. The CDR3 is made up of 15 amino acids. Trimming at V came to 0 bases and at J to 10 bases, leaving 6 bases not matched to a gene. Germline V gene lookup returns CDR1 MNHEY and CDR2 SVGAGI. The sample holds a few counts of this clone. The J gene is TRBJ1-6, the V gene TRBV6-5, with 7 bases aligning to TRBD1. The sequence came from a man aged 35 to 55 in good health and CMV-seronegative. Sequenced sample: PBMCs. CDR3 DNA: TGTGCCAGCAGTTACTCAACAGGGGTTAGATCACCCCTCCACTTT. Translating it yields CASSYSTGVRSPLHF.